What follows are 2 T cell receptor beta chains derived from one specimen sequenced in a study of cytomegalovirus exposure and HLA in healthy donors. PCR primers comprised 60 Vbeta and 13 Jbeta primers. Assay used: immunoSEQ multiplex PCR; TCRdb lists only in-frame clones, some missing. Of around 100,000 clones listed, roughly 70% are singletons. What was sequenced was PBMCs. These receptors originate from a woman aged 25 to 39 in good health and CMV-seronegative.

The chain joins TRBV27 to TRBJ2-1, with D unresolved. CDR3 length: 13 residues. The V end lost 2 bases, the J end lost 6 bases, and 8 bases lay between the germline ends. Germline V gives CDR1 MNHEY, CDR2 SMNVEV (reference sequence). This CDR3 reads CASSLRLGNEQFF. CDR3 bases: TGTGCCAGCAGTTTAAGGCTAGGCAATGAGCAGTTCTTC.

This sequence joins TRBV29-1 and TRBJ1-4; D is uncertain. Germline V gene data show CDR1 as SQVTM and CDR2 as ANQGSEA. Trimming stripped 2 bases from V and 0 bases from J, with 4 bases between. The CDR3 contains 13 residues. CDR3 bases: TGCAGCGTTGAACGGTCAACTAATGAAAAACTGTTTTTT. Translation: CSVERSTNEKLFF.